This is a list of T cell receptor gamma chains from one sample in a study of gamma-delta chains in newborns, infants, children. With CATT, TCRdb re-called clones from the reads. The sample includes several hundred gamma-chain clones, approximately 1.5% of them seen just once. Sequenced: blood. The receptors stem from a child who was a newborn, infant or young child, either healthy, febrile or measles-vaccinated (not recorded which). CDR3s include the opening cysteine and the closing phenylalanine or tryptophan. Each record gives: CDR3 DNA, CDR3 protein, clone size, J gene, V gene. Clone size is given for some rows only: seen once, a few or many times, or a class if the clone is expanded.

TGTGCCACCTGGGATGGGCCCCCTAGAAATAAGAAACTCTTT CATWDGPPRNKKLF large TRGJ1/TRGJ2 TRGV4
TGTGCCACCTGGCTTTATTATTATAAGAAACTCTTT CATWLYYYKKLF - TRGJ1/TRGJ2 TRGV4
TGTGCCACCTGGGATATGGGGGACGGATTGAATTATTATAAGAAACTCTTT CATWDMGDGLNYYKKLF large TRGJ1/TRGJ2 TRGV4
TGTGCCACCTGGGACAGTAGTTATTATAAGAAACTCTTC CATWDSSYYKKLF few TRGJ1/TRGJ2 TRGV5
TGTGCCACCTGGGACAGGCCAGGATTGTATTATAAGAAACTCTTT CATWDRPGLYYKKLF large TRGJ1/TRGJ2 TRGV5
TGTGCCACCTGGGACAGTCGTGGTTGGTTCAAGATATTT CATWDSRGWFKIF large TRGJP1 TRGV5
TGTGCCACCTGGGGAGATTGGATCAAGACGTTT CATWGDWIKTF hyperexpanded TRGJP2 TRGV4
TGTGCCACCTGGGACACCCCCTTTTATTATAAGAAACTCTTT CATWDTPFYYKKLF large TRGJ1/TRGJ2 TRGV3
TGTGCCACCTGGGACAGGCCGGCTTATAAGAAACTCTTT CATWDRPAYKKLF large TRGJ1/TRGJ2 TRGV5
TGTGCCACCTGGGACGGTAAGAAACTCTTT CATWDGKKLF large TRGJ1/TRGJ2 TRGV3
TGTGCCACCTGGGATGGTTATTATAAGAAACTCTTT CATWDGYYKKLF large TRGJ1/TRGJ2 TRGV4
TGTGCCTTGTGGGACGGGGAGTTGGGCAAAAAAATCAAGGTATTT CALWDGELGKKIKVF hyperexpanded TRGJP TRGV9
TGTGCCACCTGGGATCGGACTGGTTGGTTCAAGATATTT CATWDRTGWFKIF few TRGJP1 TRGV8
TGTGCCACCTGGGATGGGCCGGGGCATTATTATAAGAAACTCTTT CATWDGPGHYYKKLF large TRGJ1/TRGJ2 TRGV4
TGTGCCACCTGGGCCCCGGATAAGGGTAAGAAACTCTTT CATWAPDKGKKLF large TRGJ1/TRGJ2 TRGV5
TGTGCCACCTGGGATGGGCTTGGCACTGGTTGGTTCAAGATATTT CATWDGLGTGWFKIF medium-sized TRGJP1 TRGV4
TGTGCCACCTGGGACGGGCTGGGTTATAAGAAACTCTTT CATWDGLGYKKLF medium-sized TRGJ1/TRGJ2 TRGV2
TGTGCCACCTGGGATAACGAGAAACTCTTT CATWDNEKLF large TRGJ1/TRGJ2 TRGV8
TGTGCCACCTGGGAATTCCCGAATTATTATAAGAAACTCTTT CATWEFPNYYKKLF large TRGJ1/TRGJ2 TRGV8
TGTGCCACCTGGGATAGAGTTTTTTATAAGAAACTCTTT CATWDRVFYKKLF large TRGJ1/TRGJ2 TRGV8